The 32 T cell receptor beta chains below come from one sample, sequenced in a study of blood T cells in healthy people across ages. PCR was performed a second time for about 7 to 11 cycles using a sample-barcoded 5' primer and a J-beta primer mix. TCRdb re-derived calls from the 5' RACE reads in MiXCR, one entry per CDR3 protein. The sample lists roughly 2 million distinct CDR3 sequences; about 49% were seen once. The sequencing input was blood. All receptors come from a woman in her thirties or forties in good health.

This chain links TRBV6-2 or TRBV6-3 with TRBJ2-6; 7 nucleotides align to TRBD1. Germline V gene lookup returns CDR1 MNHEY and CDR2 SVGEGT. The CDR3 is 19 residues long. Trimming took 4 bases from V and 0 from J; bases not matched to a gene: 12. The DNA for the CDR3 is TGTGCCAGCAGTTCTAGAAGACAGGGCATTCGCTCTGGGGCCAACGTCCTGACTTTC. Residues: CASSSRRQGIRSGANVLTF.

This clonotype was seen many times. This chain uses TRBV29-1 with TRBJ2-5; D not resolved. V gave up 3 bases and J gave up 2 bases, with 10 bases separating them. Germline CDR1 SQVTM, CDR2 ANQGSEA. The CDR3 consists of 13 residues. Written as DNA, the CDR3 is TGCAGCGTTGATGCGACTGGACAAGAGACCCAGTACTTC. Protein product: CSVDATGQETQYF.

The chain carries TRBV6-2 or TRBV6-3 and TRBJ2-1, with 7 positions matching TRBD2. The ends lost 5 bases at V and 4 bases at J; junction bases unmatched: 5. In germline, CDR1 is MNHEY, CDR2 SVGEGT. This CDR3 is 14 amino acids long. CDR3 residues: CASSSGARYNEQFF. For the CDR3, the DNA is TGTGCCAGCAGTAGCGGGGCGCGGTACAATGAGCAGTTCTTC.

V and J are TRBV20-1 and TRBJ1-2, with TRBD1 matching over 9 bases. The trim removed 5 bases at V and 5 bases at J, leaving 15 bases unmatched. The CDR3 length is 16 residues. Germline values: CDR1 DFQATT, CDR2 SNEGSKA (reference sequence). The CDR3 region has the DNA TGCAGTGCTGAAAGGGACAGGGATCAAGTAGGGTATGGCTACACCTTC. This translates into CSAERDRDQVGYGYTF.

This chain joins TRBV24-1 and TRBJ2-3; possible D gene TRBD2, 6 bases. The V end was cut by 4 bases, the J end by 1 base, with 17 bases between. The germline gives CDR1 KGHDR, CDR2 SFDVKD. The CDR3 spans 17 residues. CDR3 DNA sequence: TGTGCCACCAGTGACCCGGGACTCGGGGCGCGCACAGATACGCAGTATTTT. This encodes CATSDPGLGARTDTQYF.

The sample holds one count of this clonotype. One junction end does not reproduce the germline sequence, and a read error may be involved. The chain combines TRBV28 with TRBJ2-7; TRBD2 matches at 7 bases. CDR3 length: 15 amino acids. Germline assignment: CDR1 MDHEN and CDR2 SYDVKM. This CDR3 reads CAGSWGGSRSYEQYF. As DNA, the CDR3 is TGTGCCGGCAGTTGGGGGGGTTCCAGGTCCTACGAGCAGTACTTC.

This chain's CDR3 is CASSLRLAGVGETQYF. The CDR3 DNA is TGTGCCAGCAGCTTAAGACTAGCGGGGGTTGGGGAGACCCAGTACTTC. The chain is built from TRBV7-2 and TRBJ2-7, with 12 positions matching TRBD2. The J call is uncertain, as TRBJ2-5 better fits the DNA end. Germline CDR1 is SGHTA and CDR2 is FQGNSA. There are 16 residues in the CDR3.

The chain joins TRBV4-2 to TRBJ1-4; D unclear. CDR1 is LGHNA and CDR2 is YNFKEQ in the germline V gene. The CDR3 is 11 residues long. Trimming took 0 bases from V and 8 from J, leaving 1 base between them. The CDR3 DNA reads TGTGCCAGCAGCCAAGAGGAAAAACTGTTTTTT. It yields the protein CASSQEEKLFF.

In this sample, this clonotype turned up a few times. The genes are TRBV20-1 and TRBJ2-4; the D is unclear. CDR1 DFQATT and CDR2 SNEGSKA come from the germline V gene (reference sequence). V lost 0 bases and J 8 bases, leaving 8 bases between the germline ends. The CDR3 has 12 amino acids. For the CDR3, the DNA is TGCAGTGCTAGAGAGGGAATTGACATTCAGTACTTC. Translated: CSAREGIDIQYF.

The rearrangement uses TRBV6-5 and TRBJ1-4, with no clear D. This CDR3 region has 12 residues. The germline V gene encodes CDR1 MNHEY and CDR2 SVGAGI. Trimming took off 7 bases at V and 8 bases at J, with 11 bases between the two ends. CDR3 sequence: CASTPGGEKLFF. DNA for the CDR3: TGTGCCAGCACCCCGGGAGGGGAAAAACTGTTTTTT.

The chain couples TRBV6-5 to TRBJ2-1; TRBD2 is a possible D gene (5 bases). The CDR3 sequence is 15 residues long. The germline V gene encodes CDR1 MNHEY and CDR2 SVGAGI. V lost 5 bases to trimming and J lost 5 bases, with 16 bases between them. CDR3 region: CASSGLGSPNNEQFF. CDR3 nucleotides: TGTGCCAGCAGTGGCCTGGGGAGCCCCAACAATGAGCAGTTCTTC.

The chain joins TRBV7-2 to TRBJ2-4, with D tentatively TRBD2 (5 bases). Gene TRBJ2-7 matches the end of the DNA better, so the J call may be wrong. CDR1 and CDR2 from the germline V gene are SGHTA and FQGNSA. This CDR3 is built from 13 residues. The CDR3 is CASNVPGSYEQYF. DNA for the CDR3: TGTGCCAGCAACGTCCCGGGAAGCTACGAGCAGTACTTC.

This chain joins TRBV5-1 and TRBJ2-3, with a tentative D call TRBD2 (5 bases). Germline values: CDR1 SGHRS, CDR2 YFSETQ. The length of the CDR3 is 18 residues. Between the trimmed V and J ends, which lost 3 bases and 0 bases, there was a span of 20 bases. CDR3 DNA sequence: TGCGCCAGCAGCTCCGGACTTTTGAGTGCCGCTAGCACAGATACGCAGTATTTT. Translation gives CASSSGLLSAASTDTQYF.

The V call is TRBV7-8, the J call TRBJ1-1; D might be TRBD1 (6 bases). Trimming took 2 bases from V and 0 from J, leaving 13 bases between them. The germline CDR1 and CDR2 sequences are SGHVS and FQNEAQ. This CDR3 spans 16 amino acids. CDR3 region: CASSLRPGALNTEAFF. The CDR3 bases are TGTGCCAGCAGCTTACGCCCAGGGGCCCTGAACACTGAAGCTTTCTTT.

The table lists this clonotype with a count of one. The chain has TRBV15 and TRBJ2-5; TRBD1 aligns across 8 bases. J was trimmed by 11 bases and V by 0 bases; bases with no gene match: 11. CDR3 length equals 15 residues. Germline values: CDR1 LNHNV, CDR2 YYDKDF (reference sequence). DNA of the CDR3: TGTGCCACCAGCAGAGATGGGCAGGGGGCAGATGAGCAGTACTTC. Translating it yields CATSRDGQGADEQYF.

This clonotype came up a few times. CDR3 coding DNA: TGTGCCAGCAGCTTACGTGGGTGGAATGAAAAACTGTTTTTT. It encodes CASSLRGWNEKLFF. The chain recombines TRBV7-8 with TRBJ1-4; D gene unclear. Germline values: CDR1 SGHVS, CDR2 FQNEAQ. This CDR3 contains 14 residues. With 2 bases removed from V and 5 bases from J, the gap between germline ends came to 9 bases.

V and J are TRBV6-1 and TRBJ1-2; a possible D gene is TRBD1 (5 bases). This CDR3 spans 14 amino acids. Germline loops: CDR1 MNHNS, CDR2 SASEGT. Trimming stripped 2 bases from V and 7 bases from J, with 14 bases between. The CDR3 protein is CASSECSGSVGYTF. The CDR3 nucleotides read TGTGCCAGCAGTGAATGCTCAGGGTCGGTTGGCTACACCTTC.

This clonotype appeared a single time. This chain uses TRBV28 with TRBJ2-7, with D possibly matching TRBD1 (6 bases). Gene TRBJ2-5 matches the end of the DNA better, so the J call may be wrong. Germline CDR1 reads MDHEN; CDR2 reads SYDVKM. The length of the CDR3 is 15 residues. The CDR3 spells CASSLSSGDMETQYF. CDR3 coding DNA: TGTGCCAGCAGTTTATCATCAGGGGATATGGAGACCCAGTACTTC.

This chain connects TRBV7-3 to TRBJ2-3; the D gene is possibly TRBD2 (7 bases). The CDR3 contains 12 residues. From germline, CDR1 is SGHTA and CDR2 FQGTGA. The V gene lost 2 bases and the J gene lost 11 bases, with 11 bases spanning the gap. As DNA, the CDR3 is TGTGCCAGCAGCTTATCGGGGGGCCAGCAGTATTTT. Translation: CASSLSGGQQYF.

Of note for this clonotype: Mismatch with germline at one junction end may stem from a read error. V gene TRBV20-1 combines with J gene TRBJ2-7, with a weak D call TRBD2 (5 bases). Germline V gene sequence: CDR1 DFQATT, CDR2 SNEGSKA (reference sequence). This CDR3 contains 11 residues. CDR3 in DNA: TGCAGTGCTCAAGCTGACTACGAGCAGCACTTC. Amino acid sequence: CSAQADYEQHF.

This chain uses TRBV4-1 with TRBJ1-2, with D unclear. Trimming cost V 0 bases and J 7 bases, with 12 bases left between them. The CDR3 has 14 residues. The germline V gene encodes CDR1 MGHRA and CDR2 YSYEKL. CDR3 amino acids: CASSQDVMAGGYTF. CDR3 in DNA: TGCGCCAGCAGCCAAGATGTGATGGCGGGTGGCTACACCTTC.

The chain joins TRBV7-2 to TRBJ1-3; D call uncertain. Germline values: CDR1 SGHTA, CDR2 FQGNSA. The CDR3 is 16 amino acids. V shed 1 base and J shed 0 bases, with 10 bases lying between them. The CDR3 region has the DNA TGTGCCAGCAGCTTAGTTGGCAGCCTCTCTGGAAACACCATATATTTT. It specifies CASSLVGSLSGNTIYF. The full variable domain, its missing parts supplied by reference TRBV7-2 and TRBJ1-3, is GAGVSQSPSNKVTEKGKDVELRCDPISGHTALYWYRQSLGQGLEFLIYFQGNSAPDKSGLPSDRFSAERTGGSVSTLTIQRTQQEDSAVYLCASSLVGSLSGNTIYFGEGSWLTVV.

For the CDR3, the DNA is TGTGCCAGCAGCTTAGCGAGTTGGGCTCCGGAGGGCTACACCTTC. Translated: CASSLASWAPEGYTF. The J gene is TRBJ1-2, the V gene TRBV7-2; D not resolved. Between the trimmed V and J ends, which lost 0 bases and 8 bases, there was a span of 16 bases. Germline V gene lookup returns CDR1 SGHTA and CDR2 FQGNSA. The length of the CDR3 is 15 residues.

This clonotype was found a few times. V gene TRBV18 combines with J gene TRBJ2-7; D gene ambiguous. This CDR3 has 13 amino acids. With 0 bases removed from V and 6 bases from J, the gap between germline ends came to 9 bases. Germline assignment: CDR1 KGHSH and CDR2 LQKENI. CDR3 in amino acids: CASSPPYLLEQYF. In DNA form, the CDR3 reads TGTGCCAGCTCACCACCCTATCTTCTCGAGCAGTACTTC.

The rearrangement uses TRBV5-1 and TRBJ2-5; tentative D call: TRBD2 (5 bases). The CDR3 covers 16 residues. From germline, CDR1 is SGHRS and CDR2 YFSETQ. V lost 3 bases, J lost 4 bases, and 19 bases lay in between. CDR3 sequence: CASSSKDGPGLETQYF. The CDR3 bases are TGCGCCAGCAGCTCTAAGGATGGACCGGGATTAGAGACCCAGTACTTC.

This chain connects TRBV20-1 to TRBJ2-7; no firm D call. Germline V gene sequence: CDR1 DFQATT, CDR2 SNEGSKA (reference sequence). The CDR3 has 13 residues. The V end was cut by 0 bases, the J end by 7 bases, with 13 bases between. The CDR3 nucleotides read TGCAGTGCTAGAGAGATCCTCGCCGGAGAGCAGTACTTC. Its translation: CSAREILAGEQYF.

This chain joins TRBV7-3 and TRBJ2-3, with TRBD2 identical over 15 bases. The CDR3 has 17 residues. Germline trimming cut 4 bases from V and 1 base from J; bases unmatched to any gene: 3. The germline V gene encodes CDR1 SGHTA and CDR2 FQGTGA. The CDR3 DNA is TGTGCCAGCAGCTATGGGACTAGCGGGGGGCGCACAGATACGCAGTATTTT. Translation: CASSYGTSGGRTDTQYF.

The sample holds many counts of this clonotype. This CDR3 reads CSVEVFANYGYTF. For the CDR3, the DNA is TGCAGCGTTGAAGTCTTCGCTAACTATGGCTACACCTTC. This sequence joins TRBV29-1 and TRBJ1-2, with D uncertain. The germline V gene encodes CDR1 SQVTM and CDR2 ANQGSEA. The CDR3 is 13 amino acids. Trimming shortened V by 1 base and J by 0 bases, and 6 bases separated the two germline ends. Based on the CDR3 plus reference TRBV29-1 and TRBJ1-2, the full variable domain is SAVISQKPSRDICQRGTSLTIQCQVDSQVTMMFWYRQQPGQSLTLIATANQGSEATYESGFVIDKFPISRPNLTFSTLTVSNMSPEDSSIYLCSVEVFANYGYTFGSGTRLTVV.

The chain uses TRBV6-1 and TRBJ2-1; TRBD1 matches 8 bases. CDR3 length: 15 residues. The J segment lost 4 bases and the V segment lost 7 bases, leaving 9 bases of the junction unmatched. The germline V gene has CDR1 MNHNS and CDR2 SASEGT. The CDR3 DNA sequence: TGTGCCAGCATCCAAGGACAGGGAAGGTACAATGAGCAGTTCTTC. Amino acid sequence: CASIQGQGRYNEQFF.

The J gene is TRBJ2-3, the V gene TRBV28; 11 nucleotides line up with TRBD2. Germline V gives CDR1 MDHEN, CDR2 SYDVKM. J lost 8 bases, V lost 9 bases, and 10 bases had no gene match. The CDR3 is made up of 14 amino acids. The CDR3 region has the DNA TGTGCCAGTGTTTCTAGCGGGGGGTATGGTACGCAGTATTTT. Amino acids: CASVSSGGYGTQYF.

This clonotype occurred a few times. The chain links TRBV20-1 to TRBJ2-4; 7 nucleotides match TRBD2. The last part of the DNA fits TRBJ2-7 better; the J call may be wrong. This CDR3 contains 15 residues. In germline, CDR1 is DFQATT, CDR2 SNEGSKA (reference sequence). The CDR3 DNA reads TGCAGTGCTAGAGATTTGGGGGGGTCTTATTACGAGCAGTACTTC. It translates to CSARDLGGSYYEQYF.

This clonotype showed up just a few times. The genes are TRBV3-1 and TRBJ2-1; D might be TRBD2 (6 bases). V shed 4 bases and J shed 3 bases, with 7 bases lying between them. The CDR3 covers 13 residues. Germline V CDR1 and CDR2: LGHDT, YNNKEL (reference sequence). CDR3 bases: TGTGCCAGCAGCCGCGGGGTCTACAATGAGCAGTTCTTC. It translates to CASSRGVYNEQFF.